This entry features one T cell receptor beta chain sequence. Its matching antigen is unknown. With no exceptions, donors were healthy Caucasians. The data originate from a study of identical twins. Whole-study findings and limits: Memory repertoires lacked the insertion deficit that abundant cord blood beta clonotypes showed.

TCRdb re-derived calls from the 5' RACE reads in MiXCR, one entry per CDR3 protein. The table lists some 1,700,000 distinct CDR3 sequences, roughly 35% of them singletons. The ends were cut back, 5 bases at V and 9 bases at J, with 23 bases in the middle. The CDR3 spans 16 residues. The sequence was obtained from a newborn girl in good health. This sequence joins TRBV12-3 or TRBV12-4 and TRBJ2-1; D is possibly TRBD2 (5 bases). Sequencing was carried out using cord blood. DNA of the CDR3: TGTGCCAGCAGTCTCGGGCTAGACTGGGGAGCGAGTGAGCAGTTCTTC. It specifies CASSLGLDWGASEQFF.